The rows below give T cell receptor beta chains drawn from one sample of a study of T cell responses to AZD1222 COVID-19 vaccine. The method was immunoSEQ multiplex PCR; TCRdb's version includes in-frame clones alone and lacks a portion of them. The repertoire includes 190,000 or so clones, approximately 90% of them detected once, and approximately 26% sits in the top ten. Sequenced here: peripheral blood, sampled 28 days after the second AZD1222 dose. Every receptor here comes from an adult who received the AZD1222 COVID-19 vaccine. The CDR3 runs from the conserved cysteine through the conserved F or W. A D gene is named only where the DNA matches it firmly. Size values are once, few and many counts, or a class for expanded clones, and some rows have none.

V gene,J gene,D gene,clone size,CDR3 protein,CDR3 DNA
TRBV11-2,TRBJ1-2,TRBD1,few,CASSPGQDYGYTF,TGTGCCAGCAGCCCGGGACAGGACTATGGCTACACCTTC
TRBV5-1,TRBJ2-7,TRBD2,NA,CASSSGLATYEQYF,TGCGCCAGCAGCTCCGGACTAGCGACCTACGAGCAGTACTTC
TRBV27,TRBJ1-5,NA,NA,CASSPFMGGLRQPQHF,TGTGCCAGCAGCCCCTTCATGGGGGGGCTCCGTCAGCCCCAGCATTTT
TRBV7-3,TRBJ2-7,TRBD1,NA,CASSLYIGQGVHEQYF,TGTGCCAGCAGCTTATACATCGGACAGGGGGTACACGAGCAGTACTTC
TRBV5-4,TRBJ1-2,NA,once,CASSLPLGNPYGYTF,TGTGCCAGCAGCTTGCCCCTGGGGAACCCCTATGGCTACACCTTC
TRBV5-4,TRBJ2-1,NA,once,CASSLVDSTWNEQFF,TGTGCCAGCAGCTTAGTGGACAGCACTTGGAATGAGCAGTTCTTC
TRBV24-1,TRBJ2-2,NA,NA,CATSDYLGELFF,TGTGCCACCAGTGATTATCTCGGGGAGCTGTTTTTT
TRBV6-2/TRBV6-3,TRBJ2-7,NA,NA,CASSSYSYEQYF,TGTGCCAGCAGTTCTTACAGCTACGAGCAGTACTTC
TRBV5-1,TRBJ1-6,TRBD1,NA,CASSTGGVGNSPLHF,TGCGCCAGCAGCACAGGGGGCGTAGGTAATTCACCCCTCCACTTT
TRBV7-9,TRBJ2-1,TRBD1,few,CASSRGQGAENEQFF,TGTGCCAGCAGCCGGGGACAGGGGGCGGAAAATGAGCAGTTCTTC
TRBV18,TRBJ1-1,NA,NA,CASSPPRTTNTEAFF,TGTGCCAGCTCACCACCGAGGACAACGAACACTGAAGCTTTCTTT
TRBV2,TRBJ1-5,NA,NA,CASIPGTQGQPQHF,TGTGCCAGCATACCCGGGACCCAAGGTCAGCCCCAGCATTTT
TRBV28,TRBJ2-7,NA,NA,CASSLGYEQYF,TGTGCCAGCAGTTTGGGTTACGAGCAGTACTTC
TRBV7-3,TRBJ2-2,NA,NA,CASSFIGTGATGELFF,TGTGCCAGCAGCTTCATCGGGACGGGGGCGACCGGGGAGCTGTTTTTT
TRBV30,TRBJ2-5,TRBD2,NA,CAWSVGLVGETQYF,TGTGCCTGGAGTGTAGGACTAGTCGGAGAGACCCAGTACTTC
TRBV19,TRBJ1-1,TRBD1,NA,CASSLTGGVEAEAFF,TGTGCCAGTTCTTTGACAGGGGGCGTGGAGGCTGAAGCTTTCTTT
TRBV24-1,TRBJ2-2,NA,NA,CATSDPTGELFF,TGTGCCACCAGTGACCCGACCGGGGAGCTGTTTTTT
TRBV19,TRBJ2-7,NA,NA,CASSIRGATYEQYF,TGTGCCAGTAGTATTAGGGGGGCGACCTACGAGCAGTACTTC
TRBV5-4,TRBJ2-7,TRBD2,NA,CASSRGTSGNSYEQYF,TGTGCCAGCAGCCGGGGGACTAGCGGGAATTCCTACGAGCAGTACTTC
TRBV27,TRBJ1-5,NA,NA,CASSFSSAGPKPQHF,TGTGCCAGCAGTTTTTCATCGGCAGGGCCGAAGCCCCAGCATTTT
TRBV19,TRBJ2-1,NA,NA,CASSPPAESYNEQFF,TGTGCCAGTAGCCCTCCGGCGGAGTCCTACAATGAGCAGTTCTTC
TRBV9,TRBJ2-7,NA,NA,CASSVAGLAALYEQYF,TGTGCCAGCAGCGTAGCTGGGTTAGCGGCTCTATACGAGCAGTACTTC
TRBV6-4,TRBJ2-3,TRBD2,NA,CASRATSGTQYF,TGTGCCAGCAGGGCGACTAGCGGGACCCAGTATTTT
TRBV28,TRBJ1-2,NA,NA,CATAGYGYTF,TGTGCCACGGCAGGCTATGGCTACACCTTC
TRBV30,TRBJ1-6,NA,few,CAWSVRQDNSPLHF,TGTGCCTGGAGTGTACGGCAGGATAATTCACCCCTCCACTTT
TRBV19,TRBJ1-2,NA,once,CASSRPLANYGYTF,TGTGCCAGCTCAAGACCGTTAGCTAACTATGGCTACACCTTC
TRBV19,TRBJ1-1,TRBD1,NA,CASSPTGYTEAFF,TGTGCCAGTAGCCCGACAGGGTACACTGAAGCTTTCTTT
TRBV10-3,TRBJ1-2,TRBD1,NA,CAIGQDIGSYGGYTF,TGTGCCATAGGACAGGACATCGGGTCCTATGGTGGCTACACCTTC
TRBV27,TRBJ2-2,NA,NA,CASSWSQDINTGELFF,TGTGCCAGCAGTTGGAGCCAGGACATTAACACCGGGGAGCTGTTTTTT